The clone carrying this T cell receptor beta chain was observed at least ten times. The sample comes from a study of early T cells in non-severe SARS-CoV-2 infection. MiXCR, run by TCRdb on the 5' RACE reads, gives a single entry per CDR3 protein. The sample lists 60,000 to 75,000 distinct CDR3 sequences; approximately 12% were seen once. There are 16 residues in the CDR3. V lost 7 bases, J lost 8 bases, and 15 bases stayed unmatched. Germline CDR1 reads SGHRS; CDR2 reads YFSETQ. J is TRBJ1-4 and V is TRBV5-1, with 9 bases fitting TRBD1. The receptor comes from an adult who was a healthcare worker with PCR-confirmed SARS-CoV-2 infection or an uninfected control (not recorded which). The specimen was whole blood. CDR3 region: CASRRNPGTGREKLFF. In nucleotides, the CDR3 is TGCGCCAGCCGTCGGAATCCCGGGACAGGGAGAGAAAAACTGTTTTTT.